This T cell receptor beta chain was recorded in a study of blood T cell repertoires in COVID-19. At the level of the study: The cDNA or gDNA used as material had been derived from T cells, B-cell-depleted T cells, or PBMCs.

The CDR3 loop spans 18 amino acids. The junction had 11 bases not matched to a gene; V was cut back by 5 bases and J by 1 base. Looked up from germline, CDR1 is SGHTA and CDR2 is FQGNSA. Clones were read by immunoSEQ multiplex PCR, and TCRdb kept only the in-frame ones, dropping some. The sample lists 150,000 to 200,000 clones, approximately 80% occurring once. The chain carries TRBV7-2 and TRBJ2-6; 7 bases fit TRBD1. The sequencing input was PBMCs or T cells enriched from blood (not recorded which). The clonotype originates from a man between 65 and 85 years old who had been exposed to COVID-19. The DNA for the CDR3 is TGTGCCAGCAGCCCACCGGGACAGAGGATGTCTGGGGCCAACGTCCTGACTTTC. It codes for CASSPPGQRMSGANVLTF.